This TCR beta chain was captured by sequencing in a study of OX40 agonist ivuxolimab in advanced cancers. At the level of the study: All patients had ivuxolimab intravenously every 2 weeks at 0.01 to 10 mg/kg. Participants could have had prior anti-PD-1, anti-PD-L1 or anti-CTLA-4 therapy, and about 37% had some. Three patients had partial responses: one hepatocellular carcinoma, two cutaneous melanoma. The study, taken as a whole, reports: No antigen was identified for the clonally expanded peripheral T cells.

Produced via immunoSEQ multiplex PCR; TCRdb's table is partial and in-frame only. The sample consists of 75,000 to 95,000 clones, 87% of them appearing once. Concerning this clone itself: What it recognizes is unknown.

The germline gives CDR1 SGDLS, CDR2 YYNGEE. The V gene end was trimmed by 1 base and the J gene end by 0 bases; junction bases not matched to a gene: 8. This CDR3 spans 18 amino acids. The gene calls are TRBV9 and TRBJ2-3; TRBD2 matches at 10 bases. The sequence was collected from an adult with an advanced solid tumor such as melanoma, head and neck, liver or kidney cancer. The sample here was CD4+ or CD8+ T cells sorted from blood, taken in a trial of the OX40 agonist ivuxolimab. CDR3 in amino acids: CASSVRTSGTRSTDTQYF. The CDR3 coding sequence is TGTGCCAGCAGCGTAAGGACTAGCGGAACCCGTAGCACAGATACGCAGTATTTT. The full variable domain, in which reference TRBV9 and TRBJ2-3 provide the parts outside the CDR3, is DSGVTQTPKHLITATGQRVTLRCSPRSGDLSVYWYQQSLDQGLQFLIQYYNGEERAKGNILERFSAQQFPDLHSELNLSSLELGDSALYFCASSVRTSGTRSTDTQYFGPGTRLTVL.